This T cell receptor (beta chain) was obtained from a study of T-cell memory formation after mild COVID-19. Study details: TCR clusters were mostly donor specific.

This clonotype was counted between two and nine times. TCRdb re-called the 5' RACE reads through MiXCR, storing one row per CDR3 protein. The sample contains roughly 620,000 distinct CDR3 sequences, approximately 19% of which appear only once. The CDR3 totals 15 residues. V dropped 0 bases and J dropped 4 bases, with 12 bases sitting between them. The germline gives CDR1 LNHNV, CDR2 YYDKDF (reference sequence). The clonotype comes from an adult woman who had mild COVID-19 (a few samples of this study predate the infection). Cell type and time point are not known. The sample was PBMCs or a T cell subset sorted from them (not recorded which). The chain employs TRBV15 and TRBJ1-2, with D perhaps matching TRBD1 (6 bases). CDR3 nucleotides: TGTGCCACCAGCAGAGAAACAGGGAAGAGCTATGGCTACACCTTC. Translating it yields CATSRETGKSYGYTF.